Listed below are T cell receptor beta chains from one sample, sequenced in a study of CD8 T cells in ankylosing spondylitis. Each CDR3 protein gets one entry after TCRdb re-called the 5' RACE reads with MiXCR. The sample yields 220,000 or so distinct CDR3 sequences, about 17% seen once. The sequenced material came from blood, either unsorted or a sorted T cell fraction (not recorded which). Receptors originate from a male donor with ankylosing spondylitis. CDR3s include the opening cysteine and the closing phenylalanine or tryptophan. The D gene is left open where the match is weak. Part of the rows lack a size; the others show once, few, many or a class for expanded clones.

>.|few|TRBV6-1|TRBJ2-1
TGTGCCAGCAGTGAACTTTTGACAGAGGTCACCTACAATGAGCAGTTCTTC
CASSELLTEVTYNEQFF
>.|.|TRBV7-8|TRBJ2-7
TGTGCCAGCAGCCCTTATAAGTTTTACGAGCAGTACTTC
CASSPYKFYEQYF
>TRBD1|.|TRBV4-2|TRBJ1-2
TGTGCCAGCAGCCAAGATAACAGGGGCGGCTACACCTTC
CASSQDNRGGYTF
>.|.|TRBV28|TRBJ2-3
TGTGCCAGCAGTTTCAGGGCGGCAGATACGCAGTATTTT
CASSFRAADTQYF
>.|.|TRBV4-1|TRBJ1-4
TGCGCCAGCAGCCAAGAACGTGGCGAAAAACTGTTTTTT
CASSQERGEKLFF
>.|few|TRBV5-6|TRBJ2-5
TGTGCCAGCAGCTTTTTTCAAGAGACCCAGTACTTC
CASSFFQETQYF
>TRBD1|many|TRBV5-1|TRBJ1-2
TGCGCCAGCAGCCCCTGGACAGGGGGGACCAACTATGGCTACACCTTC
CASSPWTGGTNYGYTF
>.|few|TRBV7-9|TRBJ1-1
TGTGCCAGCAGCTTAGTTACCCCTGAAGCTTTCTTT
CASSLVTPEAFF
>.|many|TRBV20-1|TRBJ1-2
TGCAGTGCTAGACCCAGGGTGGGTGGCTACACCTTC
CSARPRVGGYTF
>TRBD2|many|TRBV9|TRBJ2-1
TGTGCCAGCAGCTCACCGCCCAGCGGGAGGGACAATGAGCAGTTCTTC
CASSSPPSGRDNEQFF
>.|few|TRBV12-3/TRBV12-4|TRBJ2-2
.
CASSSSTGTPHWELFF
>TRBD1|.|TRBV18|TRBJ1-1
TGTGCCAGCTCATCGACAGGGTGGGACACTGAAGCCTTCTTT
CASSSTGWDTEAFF
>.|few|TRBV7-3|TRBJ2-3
TGTGCCAGCAGCTTAAGGGACTCCCCAGATACGCAGTATTTT
CASSLRDSPDTQYF
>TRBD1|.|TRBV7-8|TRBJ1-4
TGTGCCAGCAATGGACAGGGAGGGGAAAAACTGTTTTTT
CASNGQGGEKLFF
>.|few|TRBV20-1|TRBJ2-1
TGCAGTGCTAGGGTCCTAGAGGCAGGATACAATGAGCAGTTCTTC
CSARVLEAGYNEQFF
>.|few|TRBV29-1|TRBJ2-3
TGCAGCGTTGAAGATGAAACAGGGTGGGGGACAGATACGCAGTATTTT
CSVEDETGWGTDTQYF
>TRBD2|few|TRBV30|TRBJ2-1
TGTGCCTGGGGGGGGAGGTTAGCGGGAGGCTATGAGCAGTTCTTC
CAWGGRLAGGYEQFF
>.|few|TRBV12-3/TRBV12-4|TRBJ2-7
TGTGCCAGCACCCCGGGACTCTCGACCTGGGCATACGAGCAGTACTTC
CASTPGLSTWAYEQYF
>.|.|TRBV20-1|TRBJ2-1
TGCAGTGCTAGAGATATCAACCTCAATGAGCAGTTCTTC
CSARDINLNEQFF
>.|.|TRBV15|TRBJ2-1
TGTGCCACCAGCAGAGATCTAGAGGGCTACAATGAGCAGTTCTTC
CATSRDLEGYNEQFF
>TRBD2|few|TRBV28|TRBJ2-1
TGTGCCAGCAGTCTGGGACTAGCGGATTACAATGAGCAGTTCTTC
CASSLGLADYNEQFF
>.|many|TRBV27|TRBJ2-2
TGTGCCAGCCGCTCGGGGCTAGCCGTTCCGTCGACCGGGGAGCTGTTTTTT
CASRSGLAVPSTGELFF
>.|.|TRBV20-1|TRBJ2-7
TGCAGTGCTAGGCTGACAGATGGGGATCCCTACGAGCAGTACTTC
CSARLTDGDPYEQYF
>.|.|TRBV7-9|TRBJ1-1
TGTGCCAGCAGCTTACAAGAGCTGGGGGCGCCCACTGAAGCTTTCTTT
CASSLQELGAPTEAFF
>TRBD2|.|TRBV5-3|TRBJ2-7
TGTGCCAGAAGCTTCCGGGCCCTACTAGCGGGAGATCCCTACGAGCAGTACTTC
CARSFRALLAGDPYEQYF
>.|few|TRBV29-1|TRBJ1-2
TGCAGCGTTGACCAGACCTATGGCTACACCTTC
CSVDQTYGYTF
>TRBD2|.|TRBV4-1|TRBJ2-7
TGCGCCAGCAGCCTGACTAGCGGGAGCCCCTACGAGCAGTACTTC
CASSLTSGSPYEQYF
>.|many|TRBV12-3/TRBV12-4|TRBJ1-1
TGTGCCAGCAGTTTGGCGGCGGTGAACACTGAAGCTTTCTTT
CASSLAAVNTEAFF
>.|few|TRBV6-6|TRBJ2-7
TGTGCCACCCTAGGGGAGGAATCCTACGAGCAGTACTTC
CATLGEESYEQYF
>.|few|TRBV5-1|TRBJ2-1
TGCGCCAGCAGCTACACAGGGAACGGTGAGCAGTTCTTC
CASSYTGNGEQFF
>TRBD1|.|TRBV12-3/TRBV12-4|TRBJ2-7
TGTGCCAGCAGTTTACCAGGACAGGGGGCCTACGAGCAGTACTTC
CASSLPGQGAYEQYF
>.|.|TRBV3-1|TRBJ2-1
TGTGCCAGCAGCCAAGATGACAGTCTCAATGAGCAGTTCTTC
CASSQDDSLNEQFF
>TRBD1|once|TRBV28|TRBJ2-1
TGTGCCAGCAGTTTCCAGGGGGCGATCGACAATGAGCAGTTCTTC
CASSFQGAIDNEQFF
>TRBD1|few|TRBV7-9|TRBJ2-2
TGTGCCAGCAGCGGACAGGGGAACACCGGGGAGCTGTTTTTT
CASSGQGNTGELFF
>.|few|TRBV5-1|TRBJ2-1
TGCGCCAGCACCCTCGAGCCGACCAGCTACAATGAGCAGTTCTTC
CASTLEPTSYNEQFF
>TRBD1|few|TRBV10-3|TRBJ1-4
TGTGCCATCAGTGAGGACCCCGGGCGCCGGGACAGATATGAAAAACTGTTTTTT
CAISEDPGRRDRYEKLFF
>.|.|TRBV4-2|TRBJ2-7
TGTGCCAGCAGCCAAGGGAACGCGGTCTACGAGCAGTACTTC
CASSQGNAVYEQYF
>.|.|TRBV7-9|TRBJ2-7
TGTGCCAGCAGCTCACCGGGACAAGGAGCCTACGAGCAGTACTTC
CASSSPGQGAYEQYF
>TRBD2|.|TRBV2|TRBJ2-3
TGTGCCAGCAGTCACCGACTAGCGGGTCTGACAGATACGCAGTATTTT
CASSHRLAGLTDTQYF
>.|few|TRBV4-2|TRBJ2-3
TGTGCCAGCAGCCAAAGCGGAGTCACAGATACGCAGTATTTT
CASSQSGVTDTQYF
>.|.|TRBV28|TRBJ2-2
TGTGCCAGCAGACTAGCTCACACCGGGGAGCTGTTTTTT
CASRLAHTGELFF
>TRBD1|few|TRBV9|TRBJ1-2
TGTGCCAGCAGCGTAGCACAAGGGGGCAACTATGGCTACACCTTC
CASSVAQGGNYGYTF